Following are 29 T cell receptor beta chains from one sample sequenced in a study of blood T cells in healthy people across ages. A J-beta primer mix and a sample-barcoded 5' primer were used in a second PCR of roughly 7 to 12 cycles. TCRdb reprocessed the 5' RACE reads with MiXCR, giving one entry per CDR3 protein. The table records about 970,000 distinct CDR3 sequences, roughly 51% of them present only once. The sequenced sample consisted of blood. The source is an older woman in good health.

The V and J genes are TRBV20-1 and TRBJ2-5, with TRBD2 identical over 14 bases. The J call is uncertain, as TRBJ2-7 better fits the DNA end. The CDR3 runs 13 residues. The V gene's germline CDR1 is DFQATT and CDR2 SNEGSKA (reference sequence). The DNA of the CDR3 is TGCAGTGCCGGGACTAGCGGGAGCGACGAGCAGTACTTC. Translating gives CSAGTSGSDEQYF.

The chain joins TRBV18 to TRBJ2-4; TRBD2 agrees at 10 bases. V shed 2 bases and J 0 bases; nucleotides not matched to a gene: 10. This CDR3 has 19 residues. The germline V gene has CDR1 KGHSH and CDR2 LQKENI. The DNA for the CDR3 is TGTGCCAGCTCACCAGCGACTAGCGGGTCAGGAGTAGCCAAAAACATTCAGTACTTC. Translating gives CASSPATSGSGVAKNIQYF. The variable domain in full, with the rest retrieved from reference TRBV18 and TRBJ2-4, is NAGVMQNPRHLVRRRGQEARLRCSPMKGHSHVYWYRQLPEEGLKFMVYLQKENIIDESGMPKERFSAEFPKEGPSILRIQQVVRGDSAAYFCASSPATSGSGVAKNIQYFGAGTRLSVL.

J is TRBJ2-6 and V is TRBV15; D is undetermined. The CDR3 length is 18 residues. Trimming took off 1 base at V and 0 bases at J, with 13 bases between the two ends. Germline lookup yields CDR1 LNHNV and CDR2 YYDKDF (reference sequence). CDR3 sequence (DNA): TGTGCCACCAGCAGAGTAGTGCTCCCTCACTCTGGGGCCAACGTCCTGACTTTC. Its protein product is CATSRVVLPHSGANVLTF.

The chain employs TRBV6-5 and TRBJ2-7; 8 bases match TRBD1. Germline V gene lookup returns CDR1 MNHEY and CDR2 SVGAGI. The V and J ends lost 1 base and 5 bases, in that order; junction bases with no gene match: 25. The CDR3 covers 21 residues. CDR3 nucleotide sequence: TGTGCCAGCAGTTACTGGTCGGGAGACATATTCCGGCAGGGGGCTAGCCACGAGCAGTACTTC. Residues: CASSYWSGDIFRQGASHEQYF.

In its sample, this clonotype was seen many times. The gene calls are TRBV10-3 and TRBJ2-5; maybe TRBD1 (5 bases). Germline assignment: CDR1 ENHRY and CDR2 SYGVKD. Trimming removed 1 base at V and 4 bases at J, with 13 bases between. There are 15 residues in the CDR3. CDR3 bases: TGTGCCATCAGTGAGTTACAGGTCGTAGGAGAGACCCAGTACTTC. Translation gives CAISELQVVGETQYF.

V gene TRBV10-3 combines with J gene TRBJ2-7; TRBD2 matches at 15 bases. Looked up from germline, CDR1 is ENHRY and CDR2 is SYGVKD. Germline trimming cut 4 bases from V and 5 bases from J; bases unmatched to any gene: 9. This CDR3 has 17 amino acids. The CDR3 spells CAISAGLAGGPWDEQYF. Here the CDR3 DNA reads TGTGCCATCAGTGCAGGACTAGCGGGAGGGCCTTGGGACGAGCAGTACTTC.

The genes are TRBV20-1 and TRBJ1-1; 8 nucleotides align to TRBD1. CDR3 length: 15 residues. CDR1 and CDR2 from the germline V gene are DFQATT and SNEGSKA (reference sequence). With V trimmed by 4 bases and J by 1 base, 8 bases remained unmatched. The CDR3 region has the DNA TGCAGTGCTAATAACGCCGGGACAGGGAACACTGAAGCTTTCTTT. Amino acids: CSANNAGTGNTEAFF.

A few counts support this clonotype. The rearrangement uses TRBV20-1 and TRBJ2-3; D is unclear. This CDR3 has 16 amino acids. V was shortened by 0 bases and J by 0 bases, with 13 bases between the two germline ends. Germline V gene sequence: CDR1 DFQATT, CDR2 SNEGSKA (reference sequence). The DNA of the CDR3 is TGCAGTGCTAGAGATCAAGTTGGTGGGAGCACAGATACGCAGTATTTT. This gives the protein CSARDQVGGSTDTQYF.

The J gene is TRBJ2-1, the V gene TRBV5-1, with 7 bases that match TRBD1. This CDR3 is built from 15 residues. CDR1 is SGHRS and CDR2 is YFSETQ in the germline V gene. V dropped 4 bases and J dropped 7; count of bases not matched to a gene: 11. The CDR3 DNA is TGCGCCAGCAGCATCCTGACAGGGTCTTCAAATGAGCAGTTCTTC. It is translated as CASSILTGSSNEQFF.

The rearrangement joins TRBV5-1 to TRBJ2-1; no firm D call. Germline CDR1 is SGHRS and CDR2 is YFSETQ. The V gene lost 5 bases and the J gene lost 8 bases, with 2 bases spanning the gap. The CDR3 loop spans 9 amino acids. The CDR3 sequence: CASRHEQFF. Written as DNA, the CDR3 is TGCGCCAGCAGGCATGAGCAGTTCTTC. The full variable domain, rest sourced from reference TRBV5-1 and TRBJ2-1, is KAGVTQTPRYLIKTRGQQVTLSCSPISGHRSVSWYQQTPGQGLQFLFEYFSETQRNKGNFPGRFSGRQFSNSRSEMNVSTLELGDSALYLCASRHEQFFGPGTRLTVL.

Turning to this clonotype: A much larger clone differs from this one at a single base, so this may be a read error. The chain carries TRBV7-2 and TRBJ1-4; D unclear. Trimming shortened V by 8 bases and J by 4 bases, and 14 bases separated the two germline ends. Per germline, CDR1 SGHTA and CDR2 FQGNSA. The CDR3 contains 14 residues. The CDR3 nucleotides read TGTGCCAGCGGCCAGGCAGGAAATAATGAAAAACTGTTTTTT. Its protein is CASGQAGNNEKLFF.

This clonotype was seen a handful of times. This rearrangement joins TRBV6-6 to TRBJ1-5; D might be TRBD1 (6 bases). The CDR3 sequence is 12 residues long. The germline V gene has CDR1 MNHNY and CDR2 SVGAGI (reference sequence). V was pared by 10 bases and J by 3 bases, with 10 bases between. Here the CDR3 DNA reads TGTGCCACCAGGGGACACAATCAGCCCCAGCATTTT. Translated: CATRGHNQPQHF.

This sequence joins TRBV24-1 and TRBJ1-5; weak D call: TRBD1 (5 bases). The CDR3 covers 13 residues. CDR1 KGHDR and CDR2 SFDVKD come from the germline V gene. The V gene lost 5 bases and the J gene lost 7 bases, with 11 bases spanning the gap. The CDR3 DNA follows: TGTGCCACCAGTGGGGGCCAGGGACAGCCCCAGCATTTT. Translation: CATSGGQGQPQHF.

This clonotype showed up just once. In DNA, the CDR3 is TGCAGTGCCGCGACCTTACAGGGTCTTAGCTCCTACGAGCAGTACTTC. Its translation is CSAATLQGLSSYEQYF. V usage is TRBV20-1 and J usage is TRBJ2-7; a weak D match, TRBD1 (6 bases). Germline V gene lookup returns CDR1 DFQATT and CDR2 SNEGSKA (reference sequence). Trimming left V 6 bases short and J 0 bases short, with 21 bases between. CDR3 length: 16 amino acids.

This clonotype was seen a handful of times. V usage is TRBV10-3 and J usage is TRBJ1-6; unclear D gene. CDR1 and CDR2 from the germline V gene are ENHRY and SYGVKD. Trimming shortened V by 0 bases and J by 7 bases, and 16 bases separated the two germline ends. The CDR3 totals 17 residues. CDR3 nucleotide sequence: TGTGCCATCAGTGAGTCGGCCAACCGGTTAGGAAATTCACCCCTCCACTTT. Translating it yields CAISESANRLGNSPLHF.

This rearrangement joins TRBV20-1 to TRBJ2-5, with 7 bases lining up with TRBD1. The DNA end lines up better with TRBJ2-7; the J call may be wrong. The CDR3 has 13 residues. CDR1 is DFQATT, CDR2 SNEGSKA, per germline (reference sequence). The DNA of the CDR3 is TGCAGTGCTACCACAGGGGCACTCTACGAGCAGTACTTC. This gives the protein CSATTGALYEQYF.

In this sample, this clonotype turned up a few times. This sequence joins TRBV20-1 and TRBJ2-7; D remains unclear. The DNA matches TRBJ2-5 better at its end, which makes the J call doubtful. Germline lookup yields CDR1 DFQATT and CDR2 SNEGSKA (reference sequence). This CDR3 contains 11 residues. The CDR3 reads CSARVAETQYF. Written as DNA, the CDR3 is TGCAGTGCTAGAGTTGCTGAGACCCAGTACTTC.

The chain joins TRBV11-3 to TRBJ2-1, with unresolved D. The CDR3 contains 15 residues. CDR1 and CDR2 (germline): SGHNT, YENEEA. V lost 4 bases and J 0 bases, leaving 10 bases between the germline ends. The CDR3 DNA reads TGTGCCAGCAGCTGGGAACTTAGCTCCTACAATGAGCAGTTCTTC. Translating gives CASSWELSSYNEQFF. Full variable domain (rest looked up from reference TRBV11-3 and TRBJ2-1): EAGVVQSPRYKIIEKKQPVAFWCNPISGHNTLYWYLQNLGQGPELLIRYENEEAVDDSQLPKDRFSAERLKGVDSTLKIQPAELGDSAVYLCASSWELSSYNEQFFGPGTRLTVL.

The rearrangement uses TRBV6-1 and TRBJ2-7; D remains unclear. CDR3 size: 12 residues. V lost 0 bases and J lost 2, with 2 bases in between. CDR1 and CDR2 from the germline V gene are MNHNS and SASEGT. In nucleotides, the CDR3 is TGTGCCAGCAGTGAAGCCCCCTACGAGCAGTACTTC. This codes for CASSEAPYEQYF.

For this clonotype: The junction differs from germline at one of its ends, possibly a read error. The V gene is TRBV28, the J gene TRBJ1-2; unclear D gene. There are 13 residues in the CDR3. Germline V gene sequence: CDR1 MDHEN, CDR2 SYDVKM. CDR3 bases: TGTGTCAGCGTTGGTAGGGCCAACTATGGCTACACCTTC. Translated: CVSVGRANYGYTF.

V gene TRBV5-1 combines with J gene TRBJ2-5; D may be TRBD1 (6 bases). The CDR3 spans 15 residues. V was pared by 4 bases and J by 5 bases, with 18 bases between. Germline loops: CDR1 SGHRS, CDR2 YFSETQ. The CDR3 DNA follows: TGCGCCAGCAGCCCCCGGACAGTGTCTATGGAGACCCAGTACTTC. It encodes CASSPRTVSMETQYF. Using reference TRBV5-1 and TRBJ2-5 for the parts outside the CDR3, the full variable domain is KAGVTQTPRYLIKTRGQQVTLSCSPISGHRSVSWYQQTPGQGLQFLFEYFSETQRNKGNFPGRFSGRQFSNSRSEMNVSTLELGDSALYLCASSPRTVSMETQYFGPGTRLLVL.

The chain is built from TRBV2 and TRBJ1-2; D is possibly TRBD1 (6 bases). This CDR3 contains 11 residues. Trimming left V 5 bases short and J 9 bases short, with 10 bases between. Per the germline V gene, CDR1 is SNHLY and CDR2 is FYNNEI. The CDR3 region has the DNA TGTGCCAGCAGTCCCAGGGACAGCTACACCTTC. Protein sequence: CASSPRDSYTF.

V is TRBV4-1 and J is TRBJ1-6; 9 positions agree with TRBD1. Trimming cost V 4 bases and J 7 bases; bases outside gene matches: 8. The CDR3 is 16 amino acids. Germline-derived CDR1 and CDR2 are MGHRA and YSYEKL. This CDR3 reads CASSRETGGENSPLHF. The CDR3 nucleotides are TGCGCCAGCAGCCGAGAGACAGGGGGGGAAAATTCACCCCTCCACTTT.

The chain is built from TRBV3-1 and TRBJ1-5; 8 nucleotides align to TRBD1. Germline trimming cut 3 bases from V and 3 bases from J; bases unmatched to any gene: 1. CDR1 and CDR2 from the germline V gene are LGHDT and YNNKEL (reference sequence). The CDR3 is 14 amino acids. CDR3 in DNA: TGTGCCAGCAGCCAGACAGGGGACAATCAGCCCCAGCATTTT. It is translated as CASSQTGDNQPQHF.

This chain joins TRBV20-1 and TRBJ2-1, with 10 bases matching TRBD1. Germline lookup yields CDR1 DFQATT and CDR2 SNEGSKA (reference sequence). The CDR3 runs to 16 residues. After removal of 3 bases from V and 8 bases from J, the junction contained 13 bases not matched to a gene. The CDR3 reads CSASEVPGQGTYEQFF. Here the CDR3 DNA reads TGCAGTGCTAGTGAGGTTCCGGGACAGGGGACTTATGAGCAGTTCTTC.

CDR3 region: CASSFGVMDQFF. DNA of the CDR3: TGTGCCAGCAGCTTTGGTGTTATGGATCAGTTCTTC. This rearrangement joins TRBV7-2 to TRBJ2-1, with D unresolved. V lost 3 bases to trimming and J lost 13 bases, with 13 bases between them. Germline loops: CDR1 SGHTA, CDR2 FQGNSA. The CDR3 covers 12 residues.

This chain connects TRBV18 to TRBJ2-5; TRBD2 matches 12 bases. The J call may be incorrect, as the DNA end agrees better with TRBJ2-7. CDR1 and CDR2 from the germline V gene are KGHSH and LQKENI. This CDR3 region has 14 residues. The CDR3: CASSGGLAGSEQYF. CDR3 coding DNA: TGTGCCAGCTCAGGGGGACTAGCGGGCTCCGAGCAGTACTTC.

This clonotype occurred a few times. CDR3 sequence (DNA): TGTGCCAGCAGCCTACTTACTGGGTACCAAGAGACCCAGTACTTC. Residues: CASSLLTGYQETQYF. The rearrangement links TRBV14 to TRBJ2-5, with D hard to call. Germline assignment: CDR1 SGHDN and CDR2 FVKESK. V was cut by 4 bases and J by 0 bases, with 12 bases left in between. The CDR3 is 15 residues long.

This chain uses TRBV6-5 with TRBJ2-3; D unresolved. Germline assignment: CDR1 MNHEY and CDR2 SVGAGI. V was clipped by 2 bases and J by 0 bases, with 6 bases between them. CDR3 length: 14 residues. CDR3 residues: CASSYTSSTDTQYF. CDR3 in DNA: TGTGCCAGCAGTTACACGAGCAGCACAGATACGCAGTATTTT.